The next 30 T cell receptor beta chains were all read from a single sample in a study of CD8+CD57+ T cells in acquired aplastic anemia. Profiles of TCR beta VDJ and CDR3 were generated from a genomic DNA template. MiXCR, applied by TCRdb to the reads, yields one record per CDR3 protein. The profile shows about 210,000 distinct CDR3 sequences, roughly 35% of them singletons. The specimen was sorted CD4+, CD8+, or CD8+CD57+ T cells (not recorded which) from PBMCs. The receptors derive from a human donor in good health, serving as a control.

The chain is built from TRBV2 and TRBJ2-1, with D unclear. The CDR3 spans 14 residues. V gave up 4 bases and J gave up 11 bases, with 18 bases separating them. Germline CDR1 and CDR2: SNHLY and FYNNEI. The CDR3 is CASSVGILSYKQFF. In DNA, the CDR3 is TGTGCCAGCAGTGTGGGGATACTCTCCTACAAGCAGTTCTTC.

The chain links TRBV2 to TRBJ1-5, with 9 bases aligning to TRBD1. Germline V gene lookup returns CDR1 SNHLY and CDR2 FYNNEI. V trimming: 9 bases; J trimming: 4 bases; junction bases outside the gene matches: 1. There are 12 residues in the CDR3. CDR3 nucleotides: TGTGCCAGGGGGACAGGGAATCAGCCCCAGCATTTT. Translation: CARGTGNQPQHF.

Of note for this clonotype: A junction end diverges from the germline sequence, so it may reflect a read error. CDR3 in amino acids: CAASSLVFTGGGYTF. In DNA form, the CDR3 reads TGTGCCGCCAGCAGCTTGGTCTTCACTGGGGGTGGCTACACCTTC. V and J are TRBV15 and TRBJ1-2; tentatively, D is TRBD1 (5 bases). Germline CDR1 and CDR2: LNHNV and YYDKDF (reference sequence). There are 15 residues in the CDR3. Drawing the rest from reference TRBV15 and TRBJ1-2, the complete variable domain is DAMVIQNPRYQVTQFGKPVTLSCSQTLNHNVMYWYQQKSSQAPKLLFHYYDKDFNNEADTPDNFQSRRPNTSFCFLDIRSPGLGDTAMYLCAASSLVFTGGGYTFGSGTRLTVV.

In the case of this clonotype: A much larger clonotype is one base distant, so this may be a read error. J is TRBJ2-1 and V is TRBV20-1; D perhaps matches TRBD1 (6 bases). This CDR3 is 14 amino acids long. The V and J ends lost 6 bases and 3 bases respectively, with 15 bases between them. The germline V gene has CDR1 DFQATT and CDR2 SNEGSKA (reference sequence). The CDR3 spells CSATGQGNYNEQFF. DNA of the CDR3: TGCAGTGCCACGGGGCAGGGGAACTACAATGAGCAGTTCTTC.

This clonotype was counted many times. The V call is TRBV20-1, the J call TRBJ1-1; D remains ambiguous. The CDR3 covers 14 residues. Germline CDR1 is DFQATT and CDR2 is SNEGSKA (reference sequence). Trimming took off 1 base at V and 2 bases at J, with 11 bases between the two ends. Here the CDR3 DNA reads TGCAGTGCTAGAGGGGTGATAGATAACACTGAAGCTTTCTTT. Translation gives CSARGVIDNTEAFF.

V and J are TRBV6-2 or TRBV6-3 and TRBJ2-7; no firm D call. This CDR3 contains 13 residues. Looked up from germline, CDR1 is MNHEY and CDR2 is SVGEGT. Trimming cost V 2 bases and J 4 bases, with 9 bases left between them. The CDR3 DNA sequence: TGTGCCAGCAGTTACCTCTCAGTTTACGAGCAGTACTTC. Amino acid sequence: CASSYLSVYEQYF.

Points on this clonotype: A clone one base away is much larger, so this may be a read error. The V gene is TRBV20-1, the J gene TRBJ2-7; 12 nucleotides agree with TRBD1. CDR3 length: 15 residues. Germline lookup yields CDR1 DFQATT and CDR2 SNEGSKA (reference sequence). CDR3 sequence reads: CNAGPRDRGLYEQYF. DNA of the CDR3: TGCAATGCCGGACCCCGGGACAGGGGGCTCTACGAGCAGTACTTC.

This clonotype was seen many times. The chain couples TRBV15 to TRBJ2-7; possibly TRBD1 or TRBD2 for D (6 bases each). The germline V gene has CDR1 LNHNV and CDR2 YYDKDF (reference sequence). V lost 0 bases and J 1 base, leaving 7 bases between the germline ends. The length of the CDR3 is 14 residues. DNA for the CDR3: TGTGCCACCAGCAGAGAAGGGGGGTCCTACGAGCAGTACTTC. This sequence encodes CATSREGGSYEQYF.

This clonotype occurred many times. This sequence joins TRBV20-1 and TRBJ2-5; tentative D call: TRBD1 (5 bases). Per germline, CDR1 DFQATT and CDR2 SNEGSKA (reference sequence). CDR3 length: 13 amino acids. The V and J ends lost 1 base and 2 bases respectively, with 8 bases between them. CDR3 loop: CSARVGAQETQYF. CDR3 in DNA: TGCAGTGCTAGAGTTGGGGCACAAGAGACCCAGTACTTC.

In this sample, this clonotype turned up many times. The chain employs TRBV2 and TRBJ1-6; D call uncertain. V lost 4 bases and J 8 bases, leaving 15 bases between the germline ends. From germline, CDR1 is SNHLY and CDR2 FYNNEI. CDR3 length: 15 residues. The CDR3 sequence: CASSVTDASDSPLHF. CDR3 nucleotides: TGTGCCAGCAGTGTTACGGACGCCTCCGATTCACCCCTCCACTTT.

This clonotype was observed at least ten times. CDR3 in amino acids: CASSYQYRAQETQYF. In DNA form, the CDR3 reads TGTGCCAGCAGCTATCAATACAGGGCCCAAGAGACCCAGTACTTC. V gene TRBV7-6 combines with J gene TRBJ2-5, with D perhaps TRBD1 (6 bases). The germline V gene has CDR1 SGHVS and CDR2 FNYEAQ. The CDR3 contains 15 residues. The V end lost 4 bases, the J end lost 1 base, and 13 bases lay between the germline ends.

A note on this clonotype: Being one base from a much bigger clone, this may be a read error. The chain couples TRBV2 to TRBJ2-1; TRBD1 is a possible D gene (7 bases). From germline, CDR1 is SNHLY and CDR2 FYNNEI. The CDR3 consists of 14 residues. V shed 8 bases and J shed 3 bases, with 14 bases lying between them. CDR3 residues: CASGGDSYYNEQFF. In nucleotides, the CDR3 is TGTGCCAGCGGCGGGGACAGCTACTACAATGAGCAGTTCTTC.

On this clonotype: Possible read error: a much larger clone is one base away. V and J are TRBV7-2 and TRBJ2-5, with 7 bases aligning to TRBD1. The trim removed 4 bases at V and 0 bases at J, leaving 5 bases unmatched. Germline-derived CDR1 and CDR2 are SGHTA and FQGNSA. This CDR3 has 15 amino acids. CDR3 sequence reads: CASSCSGGNQETQYF. The CDR3 DNA sequence: TGTGCCAGCAGCTGTTCAGGGGGAAACCAAGAGACCCAGTACTTC. The variable domain in full, with the rest retrieved from reference TRBV7-2 and TRBJ2-5, is GAGVSQSPSNKVTEKGKDVELRCDPISGHTALYWYRQSLGQGLEFLIYFQGNSAPDKSGLPSDRFSAERTGGSVSTLTIQRTQQEDSAVYLCASSCSGGNQETQYFGPGTRLLVL.

This clonotype showed up many times. This chain connects TRBV29-1 to TRBJ2-4, with D possibly TRBD1 on 6 matching bases. Germline loops: CDR1 SQVTM, CDR2 ANQGSEA. Deletions cut 0 bases from V and 2 bases from J, with 11 bases between. CDR3 length equals 15 residues. This CDR3 reads CSVEDTGLTKNIQYF. Here the CDR3 DNA reads TGCAGCGTTGAAGATACAGGGTTAACCAAAAACATTCAGTACTTC.

This clonotype was found many times. The chain employs TRBV10-3 and TRBJ1-4; 7 nucleotides line up with TRBD1. Germline-derived CDR1 and CDR2 are ENHRY and SYGVKD. The CDR3 covers 13 residues. Trimming removed 6 bases from V and 6 bases from J; junction bases left unmatched: 4. The CDR3 loop is CAIRGTGDEKLFF. The CDR3 nucleotides are TGTGCCATCAGGGGTACAGGGGATGAAAAACTGTTTTTT.

This clonotype was found many times. This chain uses TRBV4-1 with TRBJ2-7; TRBD1 aligns across 7 bases. The germline V gene has CDR1 MGHRA and CDR2 YSYEKL. There are 16 residues in the CDR3. Unmatched junction bases numbered 13, after V lost 5 bases and J lost 3 bases. CDR3 sequence reads: CASSYILGTADYEQYF. CDR3 nucleotides: TGCGCCAGCAGCTACATTCTCGGGACAGCCGACTACGAGCAGTACTTC.

In its sample, this clonotype was seen many times. The chain employs TRBV6-5 and TRBJ1-1, with D possibly matching TRBD1 (6 bases). The V gene's germline CDR1 is MNHEY and CDR2 SVGAGI. Trimming took off 4 bases at V and 1 base at J, with 10 bases between the two ends. The CDR3 extends over 14 amino acids. This CDR3 is CASSSRTANTEAFF. CDR3 in DNA: TGTGCCAGCAGTTCGCGGACAGCGAACACTGAAGCTTTCTTT.

This clonotype showed up just a few times. The V gene is TRBV4-2, the J gene TRBJ2-1; 11 nucleotides match TRBD1. The J segment lost 8 bases and the V segment lost 4 bases, leaving 7 bases of the junction unmatched. Germline V CDR1 and CDR2: LGHNA, YNFKEQ. The length of the CDR3 is 15 residues. The CDR3 sequence is CASSLRTGGSDEQFF. The CDR3 nucleotides read TGTGCCAGCAGCCTAAGGACAGGGGGCAGCGATGAGCAGTTCTTC.

V is TRBV7-3 and J is TRBJ2-1, with D perhaps matching TRBD2 (6 bases). V was cut by 3 bases and J by 2 bases, with 20 bases left in between. Germline-derived CDR1 and CDR2 are SGHTA and FQGTGA. The CDR3 is 18 amino acids. The CDR3, as DNA: TGTGCCAGCAGCTTCCCCCTGGGACTTTCGGATGCCTACAATGAGCAGTTCTTC. It codes for CASSFPLGLSDAYNEQFF.

The V call is TRBV30, the J call TRBJ2-7; D gene ambiguous. This CDR3 has 14 amino acids. V was cut by 3 bases and J by 0 bases, with 12 bases left in between. Germline CDR1 and CDR2: GTSNPN and SVGIG (reference sequence). The CDR3 sequence is CAWREAGGSYEQYF. The CDR3 DNA sequence: TGTGCCTGGAGAGAGGCAGGCGGCTCCTACGAGCAGTACTTC.

There are many counts of this clonotype. The chain employs TRBV7-2 and TRBJ1-2; 8 positions match TRBD1. The trim removed 5 bases at V and 1 base at J, leaving 6 bases unmatched. In germline, CDR1 is SGHTA, CDR2 FQGNSA. CDR3 length equals 15 residues. CDR3 sequence: CASSQGASLNYGYTF. CDR3 nucleotide sequence: TGTGCCAGCAGCCAGGGGGCTTCCCTTAACTATGGCTACACCTTC.

This clonotype was seen a handful of times. It is likely a read error, because the conserved phenylalanine at the end of the CDR3 is missing. The chain has TRBV12-3 or TRBV12-4 and TRBJ2-3; possibly TRBD1 for D (5 bases). The V end was cut by 6 bases, the J end by 0 bases, with 16 bases between. CDR3 length: 16 amino acids. The CDR3 nucleotides read TGTGCCAGCAGCCCCAGGGCCGGCCCCAGCACAGATACGCAGTATCTT. Encoded protein: CASSPRAGPSTDTQYL.

This clonotype was seen repeatedly, ten times or more. The chain joins TRBV10-1 to TRBJ1-5, with 10 positions matching TRBD1. The CDR3 runs 15 residues. The V gene's germline CDR1 is WNHNN and CDR2 SYGVQD (reference sequence). The ends lost 4 bases at V and 2 bases at J; junction bases unmatched: 2. CDR3 sequence: CASSVGTGGNQPQHF. CDR3 nucleotides: TGCGCCAGCAGTGTTGGGACAGGGGGCAATCAGCCCCAGCATTTT.

Regarding this clonotype: A much larger clone is a single base away; this may be a read error. The chain links TRBV2 to TRBJ1-2, with D unclear. V lost 4 bases and J lost 8, with 8 bases in between. This CDR3 is built from 11 residues. CDR1 and CDR2 from the germline V gene are SNHLY and FYNNEI. The CDR3 coding sequence is TGTGCCAGCAGTGCCCGGGTGGGCTACACCTTC. It translates to CASSARVGYTF.

This clonotype came up a few times. This sequence may be a read error, since a much larger clone differs from it by one base. V and J are TRBV19 and TRBJ2-1; the match to TRBD2 covers 11 bases. The CDR3 length is 15 residues. Germline CDR1 and CDR2: LNHDA and SQIVND (reference sequence). CDR3 DNA: TGTGCCTCTAAAGGGGGACTAGCGGCATACAATGAGCAGCTCTTC. This sequence encodes CASKGGLAAYNEQLF.

In this sample, this clonotype turned up many times. The chain joins TRBV29-1 to TRBJ1-2; D uncertain. In germline, CDR1 is SQVTM, CDR2 ANQGSEA. The CDR3 has 11 residues. Trimming stripped 3 bases from V and 7 bases from J, with 9 bases between. The CDR3: CSVDYLGGYTF. The CDR3 DNA follows: TGCAGCGTTGATTATTTGGGTGGCTACACCTTC.

As to this clonotype: This may arise from a read error, as a much more abundant clone is one base away. The chain recombines TRBV7-9 with TRBJ1-1, with D unclear. The CDR3 loop spans 13 amino acids. In germline, CDR1 is SEHNR, CDR2 FQNEAQ (reference sequence). The CDR3: CASSLDRRSEALF. The CDR3 coding sequence is TGTGCCAGCAGCTTGGACCGGAGATCTGAAGCTCTCTTT.

Regarding this clonotype: Relative to the germline gene, one junction end is altered; a read error may explain this. The rearrangement uses TRBV24-1 and TRBJ1-2; D unresolved. CDR3 length: 10 residues. Germline values: CDR1 KGHDR, CDR2 SFDVKD. CDR3 region: CASSEERYSF. The CDR3, as DNA: TGTGCCAGCAGTGAAGAACGCTACTCCTTC.

As to this clonotype: One junction end does not reproduce the germline sequence, and a read error may be involved. V gene TRBV11-2 combines with J gene TRBJ1-3; D is unclear. The germline CDR1 and CDR2 sequences are SGHAT and FQNNGV. The length of the CDR3 is 15 residues. The CDR3 reads CAGSFSRDSGNTIYF. DNA of the CDR3: TGTGCCGGCAGCTTTTCTAGGGACTCTGGAAACACCATATATTTT.

This clonotype was found a few times. CDR3 bases: TGCGCCAGCAGCCAAGATCCAGGGTTTACGGCCAAAAACATTCAGTACTTC. Translated, it gives CASSQDPGFTAKNIQYF. The chain carries TRBV4-1 and TRBJ2-4, with D possibly TRBD1 on 5 matching bases. CDR3 length: 17 residues. The V gene lost 0 bases and the J gene lost 1 base, with 13 bases spanning the gap. CDR1 is MGHRA, CDR2 YSYEKL, per germline.